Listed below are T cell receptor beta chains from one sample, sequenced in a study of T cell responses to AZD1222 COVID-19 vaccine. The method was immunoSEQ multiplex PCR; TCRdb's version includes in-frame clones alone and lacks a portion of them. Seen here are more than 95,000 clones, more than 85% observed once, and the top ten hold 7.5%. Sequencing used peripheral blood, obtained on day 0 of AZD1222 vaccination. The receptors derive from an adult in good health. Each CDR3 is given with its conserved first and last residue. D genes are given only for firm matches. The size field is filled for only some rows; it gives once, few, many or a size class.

CDR3nt: TGCGCCAGCAGTGAGTTCATGGGGAAAGAAGAAAAACTGTTTTTT
CDR3aa: CASSEFMGKEEKLFF
d_gene: NA
v_gene: TRBV10-2
j_gene: TRBJ1-4
len: 15
abundance: NA

CDR3nt: TGTGCCAGCATCCCCGTAGCGGGAGCCTACGAGCAGTACTTC
CDR3aa: CASIPVAGAYEQYF
d_gene: TRBD2
v_gene: TRBV2
j_gene: TRBJ2-7
len: 14
abundance: NA

CDR3nt: TGTGCCAGCAGTTACTCGGAGCGAACCTACGAGCAGTACTTC
CDR3aa: CASSYSERTYEQYF
d_gene: NA
v_gene: TRBV6-5
j_gene: TRBJ2-7
len: 14
abundance: few

CDR3nt: TGTGCCAGCAGTCGCCGGGACTCCAGGCCAGAGACCCAGTACTTC
CDR3aa: CASSRRDSRPETQYF
d_gene: NA
v_gene: TRBV6-4
j_gene: TRBJ2-5
len: 15
abundance: NA

CDR3nt: TGTGCCAGCAGTCCCGGGACGGGGAACAATCAGCCCCAGCATTTT
CDR3aa: CASSPGTGNNQPQHF
d_gene: NA
v_gene: TRBV28
j_gene: TRBJ1-5
len: 15
abundance: NA

CDR3nt: TGTGCCAGCAGCTCCGGGACAACGCAGTATTTT
CDR3aa: CASSSGTTQYF
d_gene: NA
v_gene: TRBV6-2/TRBV6-3
j_gene: TRBJ2-3
len: 11
abundance: NA

CDR3nt: TGTGCCAGCAGTCCCGGGACAGCCCGGTGGACTGAAGCTTTCTTT
CDR3aa: CASSPGTARWTEAFF
d_gene: TRBD1
v_gene: TRBV27
j_gene: TRBJ1-1
len: 15
abundance: NA

CDR3nt: TGTGCCAGCAGTTTGCGCAATCAGCCCCAGCATTTT
CDR3aa: CASSLRNQPQHF
d_gene: NA
v_gene: TRBV27
j_gene: TRBJ1-5
len: 12
abundance: NA

CDR3nt: TGTGCCAGTGTGGACTACCATTATACCGGGGAGCTGTTTTTT
CDR3aa: CASVDYHYTGELFF
d_gene: NA
v_gene: TRBV19
j_gene: TRBJ2-2
len: 14
abundance: NA

CDR3nt: TGTGCCAGCTCAAAAGGGGGGACGGTCTACGAGCAGTACTTC
CDR3aa: CASSKGGTVYEQYF
d_gene: NA
v_gene: TRBV18
j_gene: TRBJ2-7
len: 14
abundance: NA

CDR3nt: TGTGCCAGCAGTGAACGGGGGGAAGGAGAGACCCAGTACTTC
CDR3aa: CASSERGEGETQYF
d_gene: TRBD2
v_gene: TRBV25-1
j_gene: TRBJ2-5
len: 14
abundance: once

CDR3nt: TGTGGGCGAGGGATCTACAATGAGCAGTTCTTC
CDR3aa: CGRGIYNEQFF
d_gene: NA
v_gene: TRBV7-9
j_gene: TRBJ2-1
len: 11
abundance: NA

CDR3nt: TGTGCCAGCAGCGTAGCTGGGACAGGGGTGGAATCACCCCTCCACTTT
CDR3aa: CASSVAGTGVESPLHF
d_gene: TRBD1
v_gene: TRBV9
j_gene: TRBJ1-6
len: 16
abundance: NA

CDR3nt: TGTGCCAGCAGCTTGGGCTACGAGCAGTACTTC
CDR3aa: CASSLGYEQYF
d_gene: NA
v_gene: TRBV5-4
j_gene: TRBJ2-7
len: 11
abundance: NA

CDR3nt: TGTGCCAGCAGTTTAACAGGGTTGGCGGAGACCCAGTACTTC
CDR3aa: CASSLTGLAETQYF
d_gene: NA
v_gene: TRBV6-5
j_gene: TRBJ2-5
len: 14
abundance: NA

CDR3nt: TGTGCCAGCAGGTCCAGGACGGGTGAAGCTTTCTTT
CDR3aa: CASRSRTGEAFF
d_gene: NA
v_gene: TRBV6-5
j_gene: TRBJ1-1
len: 12
abundance: NA

CDR3nt: TGTGCCAGCAGTTCATCGACAGGGGGCTATGGCTACACCTTC
CDR3aa: CASSSSTGGYGYTF
d_gene: TRBD1
v_gene: TRBV6-6
j_gene: TRBJ1-2
len: 14
abundance: NA

CDR3nt: TGTGCCAGCAGTTGGGGGGCGACAGGGGGACCAGATACGCAGTATTTT
CDR3aa: CASSWGATGGPDTQYF
d_gene: TRBD1
v_gene: TRBV27
j_gene: TRBJ2-3
len: 16
abundance: NA

CDR3nt: TGTGCCAGCAGTCCGGACACTAACTATGGCTACACCTTC
CDR3aa: CASSPDTNYGYTF
d_gene: NA
v_gene: TRBV12-3/TRBV12-4
j_gene: TRBJ1-2
len: 13
abundance: NA

CDR3nt: TGTGCCAGCAGTTCCTTGACTGTACCCCCTCCAGAGATCTTC
CDR3aa: CASSSLTVPPPEIF
d_gene: NA
v_gene: TRBV6-5
j_gene: TRBJ2-1
len: 14
abundance: NA

CDR3nt: TGTGCCAGTAGTATAGTACGGGAAGTGAACTATGGCTACACCTTC
CDR3aa: CASSIVREVNYGYTF
d_gene: NA
v_gene: TRBV19
j_gene: TRBJ1-2
len: 15
abundance: NA

CDR3nt: TGTGCCAGCAGCCTCGGAGACAGAAAGGGTTACTACGAGCAGTACTTC
CDR3aa: CASSLGDRKGYYEQYF
d_gene: NA
v_gene: TRBV5-4
j_gene: TRBJ2-7
len: 16
abundance: NA

CDR3nt: TGTGCCAGCAGCTTAGTGTGGGACAAGCCCTCAAATGGCTACACCTTC
CDR3aa: CASSLVWDKPSNGYTF
d_gene: NA
v_gene: TRBV7-9
j_gene: TRBJ1-2
len: 16
abundance: NA

CDR3nt: TGTGCCAGCAGTTTTCAGATTAGCAATCAGCCCCAGCATTTT
CDR3aa: CASSFQISNQPQHF
d_gene: NA
v_gene: TRBV28
j_gene: TRBJ1-5
len: 14
abundance: NA

CDR3nt: TGTGCCAGCTCGCCGGGACAGGAGAACACTGAAGCTTTCTTT
CDR3aa: CASSPGQENTEAFF
d_gene: TRBD1
v_gene: TRBV28
j_gene: TRBJ1-1
len: 14
abundance: NA

CDR3nt: TGTGCCAGCAGCTTACTTGTGGGGGCTGGCACTGAAGCTTTCTTT
CDR3aa: CASSLLVGAGTEAFF
d_gene: NA
v_gene: TRBV11-1
j_gene: TRBJ1-1
len: 15
abundance: NA

CDR3nt: TGTGCCAGCAGTTACGGTAGCGGGAGTGGGGAGCTGTTTTTT
CDR3aa: CASSYGSGSGELFF
d_gene: TRBD2
v_gene: TRBV6-5
j_gene: TRBJ2-2
len: 14
abundance: NA

CDR3nt: TGTGCCAGCTCACCAAACGGACTAGACCGAGCTTCTAGCACAGATACGCAGTATTTT
CDR3aa: CASSPNGLDRASSTDTQYF
d_gene: TRBD2
v_gene: TRBV18
j_gene: TRBJ2-3
len: 19
abundance: NA

CDR3nt: TGCAGTGCCCCCGGACAGGCTACGCAGTATTTT
CDR3aa: CSAPGQATQYF
d_gene: TRBD1
v_gene: TRBV20-1
j_gene: TRBJ2-3
len: 11
abundance: NA

CDR3nt: TGTGCCAGCAGACAGGGATTACCATACGAGCAGTACTTC
CDR3aa: CASRQGLPYEQYF
d_gene: NA
v_gene: TRBV27
j_gene: TRBJ2-7
len: 13
abundance: NA

CDR3nt: TGTGCAGCCGGGGGGTCAACTAATGAAAAACTGTTTTTT
CDR3aa: CAAGGSTNEKLFF
d_gene: NA
v_gene: TRBV28
j_gene: TRBJ1-4
len: 13
abundance: NA

CDR3nt: TGTGCCAGCAGCCCGGACCCTCATGAAAAACTGTTTTTT
CDR3aa: CASSPDPHEKLFF
d_gene: NA
v_gene: TRBV7-8
j_gene: TRBJ1-4
len: 13
abundance: NA

CDR3nt: TGTGCCACCAGTGACGATGGGGATCTTGAAAAACTGTTTTTT
CDR3aa: CATSDDGDLEKLFF
d_gene: NA
v_gene: TRBV24-1
j_gene: TRBJ1-4
len: 14
abundance: NA

CDR3nt: TGTGCCAGCACTTACCAGTGGCGAGGGAACACTGAAGCTTTCTTT
CDR3aa: CASTYQWRGNTEAFF
d_gene: NA
v_gene: TRBV6-5
j_gene: TRBJ1-1
len: 15
abundance: NA

CDR3nt: TGTGCCAGCAGCGCTCTCGTTGGGGAATACGAGCAGTACTTC
CDR3aa: CASSALVGEYEQYF
d_gene: NA
v_gene: TRBV3-1/TRBV3-2
j_gene: TRBJ2-7
len: 14
abundance: NA

CDR3nt: TGTGCCAGCAGTATAGCGGGGGGTGGGGCAGATACGCAGTATTTT
CDR3aa: CASSIAGGGADTQYF
d_gene: TRBD2
v_gene: TRBV6-5
j_gene: TRBJ2-3
len: 15
abundance: NA

CDR3nt: TGTGCCAGCAGCTCAGGGGCCCTGAACACTGAAGCTTTCTTT
CDR3aa: CASSSGALNTEAFF
d_gene: NA
v_gene: TRBV28
j_gene: TRBJ1-1
len: 14
abundance: NA

CDR3nt: TGTGCCAGCAACACGCGACAGGGAACAGATACGCAGTATTTT
CDR3aa: CASNTRQGTDTQYF
d_gene: TRBD1
v_gene: TRBV27
j_gene: TRBJ2-3
len: 14
abundance: NA

CDR3nt: TGTGCCAGCGCTGGGACAGGGTCCCCAGATACGCAGTATTTT
CDR3aa: CASAGTGSPDTQYF
d_gene: TRBD1
v_gene: TRBV2
j_gene: TRBJ2-3
len: 14
abundance: once

CDR3nt: TGTGCCAGCAGCTTAGGCCACCCCAGGATCCTGACCTACGAGCAGTACTTC
CDR3aa: CASSLGHPRILTYEQYF
d_gene: NA
v_gene: TRBV11-2
j_gene: TRBJ2-7
len: 17
abundance: NA

CDR3nt: TGTGCCAGCAGCCCGGAAACGGGACAGTGGTACTTC
CDR3aa: CASSPETGQWYF
d_gene: TRBD1
v_gene: TRBV11-1
j_gene: TRBJ2-7
len: 12
abundance: NA

CDR3nt: TGTGCCAGCAGTCCCCAGACAGGGGTCCACTACGAGCAGTACTTC
CDR3aa: CASSPQTGVHYEQYF
d_gene: TRBD1
v_gene: TRBV27
j_gene: TRBJ2-7
len: 15
abundance: NA

CDR3nt: TGTGCCAGCAGCTTTTTAGGGGTCGATGAGCAGTTCTTC
CDR3aa: CASSFLGVDEQFF
d_gene: NA
v_gene: TRBV7-9
j_gene: TRBJ2-1
len: 13
abundance: few

CDR3nt: TGTGCCAGCAGCCTCACGGGATCCCGTACCATATATTTT
CDR3aa: CASSLTGSRTIYF
d_gene: NA
v_gene: TRBV7-3
j_gene: TRBJ1-3
len: 13
abundance: NA

CDR3nt: TGTGCCAGCAGTTTATCAAACTATCAGCCCCAGCATTTT
CDR3aa: CASSLSNYQPQHF
d_gene: NA
v_gene: TRBV12-3/TRBV12-4
j_gene: TRBJ1-5
len: 13
abundance: NA

CDR3nt: TGCAGCGCTACACCGGGACAGATGAACACTGAAGCTTTCTTT
CDR3aa: CSATPGQMNTEAFF
d_gene: TRBD1
v_gene: TRBV29-1
j_gene: TRBJ1-1
len: 14
abundance: NA